This section outlines one T cell receptor beta chain sequence together with its context. This clone was observed a handful of times. The antigen it recognizes is unknown. The record has no base qualities; no much larger clone is one base away. The data were obtained in a study of beta chain features in type 1 diabetes (dated by TCRdb to 2016 to 2019). With regard to the full study: Mean age, gender distribution, total cell number and subset yield were not different between patients and healthy donors. A total of about 100 million sorted cells were examined across all samples, and RNA yield correlated strongly with the number of cells per subset. In the study, recently diagnosed type 1 diabetes patients and matched healthy donors were compared on the TCRB repertoires of their sorted circulating CD4+ T cell subsets. Whereas all 30 or so donors provided naive and central memory subsets, regulatory and stem cell-like memory subsets were isolated from just 8 patients and roughly 8 healthy donors. General conclusions and limits of the study: At VDJ recombination sites, patients with type 1 diabetes made fewer insertions and deleted more nucleotides, a pattern implying thymic rearrangement abnormalities. Because cDNA rather than genomic DNA was sequenced, highly expressing activated cells could have been over-represented, although no difference in activation and CD3 levels was found between groups. Naive, central memory and regulatory TCRB repertoires appeared to be more alike among patients than among healthy donors. A moderate but significant shortening of TCRB CDR3 length was observed in type 1 diabetes patients in all four CD4+ subsets. Shorter templates might have been favored by PCR, but patient and control samples were amplified and corrected together, so both groups would have been affected equally by any skew. HLA sub-analyses involved small numbers of individuals, so any influence of HLA type on TCRB rearrangement remained unresolved.

Sequences SGHTA (CDR1) and FQGNSA (CDR2) are obtained from the germline V gene. Including the terminal cysteine and phenylalanine, the CDR3 comprises 16 residues. The kept DNA is CDR3 alone, 48 bases in frame from the first base. V gives up 5 bases and J gives up 5 bases, and the segment between their germline ends measures 18 bases. All of the isolated RNA was reverse transcribed with the High Capacity cDNA Reverse Transcription Kit, so expressed TCRB transcripts were sequenced. Survey-depth immunoSEQ sequencing was performed on stem cell-like memory T cell samples, with an average of about 1 million total reads per sample. Sorted cells were lysed in RLT buffer, and RNA was extracted using DNase-treated RNeasy Micro or Mini kits according to cell number. To prevent cross-contamination, each cell subset was processed individually, whereas patient and healthy donor samples were processed jointly. Using the immunoSEQ multiplex PCR, TCRB sequences were amplified from cDNA into 87-bp fragments spanning the CDR3 region. Sequencing of the amplicons was done on the Illumina HiSeq platform. Per the source publication's procedure: Synthetic template baselines were used to correct PCR bias computationally, reads within Hamming distance 2 were collapsed together, and singletons that could not be merged were discarded. By aligning reads against IMGT, V, D and J genes, CDR3 length, and insertions or deletions at six rearrangement sites were assigned. Within each subset, clonotype counts were normalized to the number of sorted cells before true diversity and Gini coefficients were calculated with the tcR R package. The overlap coefficient, calculated on TCRB nucleotide sequences, was used to measure repertoire sharing. TCRdb obtained this table from immuneACCESS and retained in-frame rearrangements with V and J assigned. These tables miss some clones; where compared with another copy, unresolved V genes account for less than half of the shortfall, and the remainder is unexplained. V and J calls and clone size are as listed in that table; D and trimming were resolved from the DNA. Within this sample are tens of thousands of clones, with just under 45% of them counted one time only. The leading ten clones occupy roughly 0.13% of the sample.

A single peripheral blood draw of around 100 mL on average was collected from each donor into heparinised tubes. A BD FACSAria II was used to sort naive, central memory, regulatory and stem cell-like memory CD4+ T cells with a panel that included CD45RO, CCR7, CD25, CD127, CD95 and CD27. Every sorted population had a purity above 95%. PBMCs were isolated immediately by Lymphoprep density gradient centrifugation and stained directly without culture. So that batch effects would be minimized, each experiment stained and sorted samples in pairs, pairing one healthy donor with one patient. The chain links TRBV7-2 with TRBJ2-2; TRBD1 is a possible D gene, resting on 6 matching bases. Input material: stem cell memory CD4+ T cells from blood. The sample's cell subset or site, from its label and the paper: stem cell-like memory CD4+ T cells. This TCR was recovered from a young man with type 1 diabetes. For the CDR3, the sequence is CASSPRTVKGTGELFF. The DNA sequence follows: TGTGCCAGCAGCCCCCGGACAGTCAAGGGGACCGGGGAGCTGTTTTTT.